This is a list of T cell receptor beta chains from one sample in a study of blood T cells in healthy people across ages. One entry per CDR3 protein, called by TCRdb with MiXCR from the 5' RACE reads. The sample includes hundreds of thousands of distinct CDR3 sequences, about 30% seen only once; the top ten take roughly 14%. The sample comprised blood. These receptors all come from a woman of 80 years or more in good health. CDR3s include the opening cysteine and the closing phenylalanine or tryptophan. The order of the fields is D gene, J gene, V gene, clone size, CDR3 DNA, CDR3 protein. D genes are given only for firm matches. Size is omitted from some rows. Given values are once, few, many or a class for expanded clones.

d_gene: .
j_gene: TRBJ2-1
v_gene: TRBV2
abundance: many
CDR3nt: TGTGCCAGCGTGCTTCAGGGGCTACCATACAATGAGCAGTTCTTC
CDR3aa: CASVLQGLPYNEQFF

d_gene: .
j_gene: TRBJ2-7
v_gene: TRBV5-1
abundance: many
CDR3nt: TGCGCCAGCAGCTCGGGAGGACAGGGTTACGACGAGCAGTACTTC
CDR3aa: CASSSGGQGYDEQYF

d_gene: TRBD2
j_gene: TRBJ2-3
v_gene: TRBV6-5
abundance: many
CDR3nt: TGTGCCAGCTTCCGGCGGGGGGCCGGAGATACGCAGTATTTT
CDR3aa: CASFRRGAGDTQYF

d_gene: .
j_gene: TRBJ1-2
v_gene: TRBV7-9
abundance: many
CDR3nt: TGTGCCAGCAGCTTAACCACAGGGCGGGATGATGGCTACACCTTC
CDR3aa: CASSLTTGRDDGYTF

d_gene: TRBD2
j_gene: TRBJ2-3
v_gene: TRBV20-1
abundance: .
CDR3nt: TGCAGTGCTACTCATAGCGTGGGGGGGAGGGATACGCAGTATTTT
CDR3aa: CSATHSVGGRDTQYF

d_gene: .
j_gene: TRBJ2-1
v_gene: TRBV5-1
abundance: many
CDR3nt: TGCGCCAGCAGCTTAGTACAGGGGAGGAACAATGAGCAGTTCTTC
CDR3aa: CASSLVQGRNNEQFF

d_gene: TRBD2
j_gene: TRBJ2-3
v_gene: TRBV6-1
abundance: many
CDR3nt: TGTGCCAGCAGTGTACTAGCGGCGACAGATACGCAGTATTTT
CDR3aa: CASSVLAATDTQYF

d_gene: .
j_gene: TRBJ1-6
v_gene: TRBV2
abundance: .
CDR3nt: TGTGCCAGCAGTGTCTATAGACTGAATTCACCCCTCCACTTT
CDR3aa: CASSVYRLNSPLHF

d_gene: TRBD2
j_gene: TRBJ2-3
v_gene: TRBV10-3
abundance: many
CDR3nt: TGTGCCATCAGTATAGGGACTAGCGGGGGAAGGACAGATACGCAGTATTTT
CDR3aa: CAISIGTSGGRTDTQYF

d_gene: .
j_gene: TRBJ2-3
v_gene: TRBV2
abundance: .
CDR3nt: TGTGCCAGCAGTGTGTCCGGGGTCGACACAGATGCGCAGTATTTT
CDR3aa: CASSVSGVDTDAQYF

d_gene: .
j_gene: TRBJ1-2
v_gene: TRBV3-1
abundance: .
CDR3nt: TGTGCCAGCAGCCAGGTGGCAGGGTGGAACTATGGCTACACCTTC
CDR3aa: CASSQVAGWNYGYTF

d_gene: .
j_gene: TRBJ2-1
v_gene: TRBV5-1
abundance: many
CDR3nt: TGCGCCAGCAGCCGGAGGGGGAGCGTTCACTACAATGAGCAGTTCTTC
CDR3aa: CASSRRGSVHYNEQFF

d_gene: .
j_gene: TRBJ1-1
v_gene: TRBV27
abundance: many
CDR3nt: TGTGCCAGCAGTTTTCGGCCGAACACTGAAGCTTTCTTT
CDR3aa: CASSFRPNTEAFF

d_gene: .
j_gene: TRBJ2-7
v_gene: TRBV19
abundance: few
CDR3nt: TGTGCCAGTAGTCCCCAGCGGGTTTCCTACGAGCAGTACTTC
CDR3aa: CASSPQRVSYEQYF

d_gene: .
j_gene: TRBJ2-3
v_gene: TRBV27
abundance: many
CDR3nt: TGTGCCAGCAGCCGTCACGCGCGGACAGATACGCAGTATTTT
CDR3aa: CASSRHARTDTQYF

d_gene: TRBD2
j_gene: TRBJ2-2
v_gene: TRBV20-1
abundance: few
CDR3nt: TGCAGTGCTGCCAGCGGGGGCCCAATCGCCGGGGAGCTGTTTTTT
CDR3aa: CSAASGGPIAGELFF

d_gene: .
j_gene: TRBJ2-1
v_gene: TRBV19
abundance: .
CDR3nt: TGTGCCAGTAGTATAGTAACCCGGGGCGAGCAGTTCTTC
CDR3aa: CASSIVTRGEQFF

d_gene: TRBD1
j_gene: TRBJ2-7
v_gene: TRBV7-9
abundance: many
CDR3nt: TGTGCCAGCAGCCACCCCGGGACAGGGGATACAAAATTCTCCTACGAGCAGTACTTC
CDR3aa: CASSHPGTGDTKFSYEQYF

d_gene: .
j_gene: TRBJ2-6
v_gene: TRBV9
abundance: many
CDR3nt: TGTGCCAGCAGCCCCCAGGTCCACTCTGGGGCCAACGTCCTGACTTTC
CDR3aa: CASSPQVHSGANVLTF

d_gene: .
j_gene: TRBJ1-2
v_gene: TRBV6-2/TRBV6-3
abundance: many
CDR3nt: TGTGCCAGCAGTTACTCCTCTGACTATGGCTACACCTTC
CDR3aa: CASSYSSDYGYTF

d_gene: .
j_gene: TRBJ2-1
v_gene: TRBV4-2
abundance: .
CDR3nt: TGTGCCAGCAGCCAAGATTTAATAGGGGAGCCCTACAATGAGCAGTTCTTC
CDR3aa: CASSQDLIGEPYNEQFF

d_gene: .
j_gene: TRBJ2-3
v_gene: TRBV20-1
abundance: few
CDR3nt: TGCAGTGCTAGAGACAGGGGATTGGCAGATACGCAGTATTTT
CDR3aa: CSARDRGLADTQYF

d_gene: .
j_gene: TRBJ2-3
v_gene: TRBV9
abundance: .
CDR3nt: TGTGCCAGCAGCGTAGGTTCAAGCTCTAGCACAGATACGCAGTATTTT
CDR3aa: CASSVGSSSSTDTQYF

d_gene: .
j_gene: TRBJ2-7
v_gene: TRBV29-1
abundance: .
CDR3nt: TGCAGCGTACAGCCTGGGAAGGGTGAGCAGTACTTC
CDR3aa: CSVQPGKGEQYF